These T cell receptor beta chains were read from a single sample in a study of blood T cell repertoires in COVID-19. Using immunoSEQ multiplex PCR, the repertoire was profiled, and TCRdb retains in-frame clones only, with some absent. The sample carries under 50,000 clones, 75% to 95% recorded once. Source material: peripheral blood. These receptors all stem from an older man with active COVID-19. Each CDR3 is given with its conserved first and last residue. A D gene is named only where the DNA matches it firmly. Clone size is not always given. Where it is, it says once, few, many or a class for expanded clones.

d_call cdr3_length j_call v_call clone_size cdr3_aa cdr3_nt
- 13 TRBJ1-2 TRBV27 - CASSPTLLYGYTF TGTGCCAGCAGTCCCACCCTACTATATGGCTACACCTTC
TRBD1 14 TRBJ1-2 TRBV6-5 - CASSSDRGLIGYTF TGTGCCAGCAGTTCCGACAGGGGCTTGATTGGCTACACCTTC
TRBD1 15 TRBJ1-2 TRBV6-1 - CASREDRGLSYGYTF TGTGCCAGCAGGGAAGACAGGGGACTTTCTTATGGCTACACCTTC
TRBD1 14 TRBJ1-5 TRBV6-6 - CASSFGQGNQPQHF TGTGCCAGCAGTTTCGGACAGGGAAATCAGCCCCAGCATTTT
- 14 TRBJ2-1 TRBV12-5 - CASVPPLGADEQFF TGTGCTAGTGTCCCTCCTCTTGGGGCGGATGAGCAGTTCTTC
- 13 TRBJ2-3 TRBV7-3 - CASSPGAADTQYF TGTGCCAGCAGCCCCGGCGCGGCGGATACGCAGTATTTT
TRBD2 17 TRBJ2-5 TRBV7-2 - CASSEAASGNPQGTQYF TGTGCCAGCAGCGAAGCCGCTAGCGGAAACCCTCAGGGGACCCAGTACTTC
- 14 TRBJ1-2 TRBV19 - CASRDGTLGYGYTF TGTGCCAGTAGGGATGGGACTTTGGGCTATGGCTACACCTTC
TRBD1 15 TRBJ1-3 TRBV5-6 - CASSLPGTAGNTIYF TGTGCCAGCAGCTTACCCGGGACAGCTGGAAACACCATATATTTT
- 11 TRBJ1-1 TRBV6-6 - CASSMVSTAFF TGTGCCAGCAGTATGGTAAGCACAGCTTTCTTT
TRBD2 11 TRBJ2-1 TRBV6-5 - CAAGAYNEQFF TGTGCAGCGGGGGCCTACAATGAGCAGTTCTTC
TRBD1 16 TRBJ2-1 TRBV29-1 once CSVAGQPGQAYNEQFF TGCAGCGTCGCAGGACAGCCGGGACAGGCCTACAATGAGCAGTTCTTC
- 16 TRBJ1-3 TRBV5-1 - CASSLGSLGSGNTIYF TGCGCCAGCAGCTTGGGTTCACTAGGCTCTGGAAACACCATATATTTT
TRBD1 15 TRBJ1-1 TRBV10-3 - CATTVGGTDKAEAFF TGTGCCACCACGGTCGGCGGGACAGACAAGGCTGAAGCTTTCTTT
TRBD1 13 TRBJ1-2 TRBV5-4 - CASSHGTGSGYTF TGTGCCAGCAGCCATGGGACAGGGAGTGGCTACACCTTC
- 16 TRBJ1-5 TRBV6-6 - CASSSRWRESNQPQHF TGTGCCAGCAGTTCCCGTTGGAGAGAAAGCAATCAGCCCCAGCATTTT
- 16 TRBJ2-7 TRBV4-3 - CASSQDSGKNSYEQYF TGCGCCAGCAGCCAAGATTCAGGAAAAAACTCCTACGAGCAGTACTTC
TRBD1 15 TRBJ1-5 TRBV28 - CASSFRQGISWPQHF TGTGCCAGCAGCTTCAGACAGGGTATAAGTTGGCCCCAGCATTTT
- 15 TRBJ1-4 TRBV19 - CASSIGGASNEKLFF TGTGCCAGTAGTATTGGTGGGGCGTCTAATGAAAAACTGTTTTTT
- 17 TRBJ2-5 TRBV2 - CASSTTPFSSGQETQYF TGTGCCAGCAGCACCACTCCCTTTAGTAGCGGCCAAGAGACCCAGTACTTC
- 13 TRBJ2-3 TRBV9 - CASSLSGTDTQYF TGTGCCAGCAGCCTAAGCGGCACAGATACGCAGTATTTT
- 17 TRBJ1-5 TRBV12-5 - CASGLVLREWDNQPQHF TGTGCTAGTGGTTTGGTACTCAGGGAATGGGACAATCAGCCCCAGCATTTT
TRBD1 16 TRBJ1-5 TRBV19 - CASNARDSYSNQPQHF TGTGCCAGTAACGCCCGGGACAGCTATAGCAATCAGCCCCAGCATTTT
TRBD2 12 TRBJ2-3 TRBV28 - CASSSSLAGGYF TGTGCCAGCAGTTCCTCACTAGCGGGGGGGTATTTT
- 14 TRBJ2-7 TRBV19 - CASSMGDTYYEQYF TGTGCCAGTAGTATGGGGGACACCTACTACGAGCAGTACTTC
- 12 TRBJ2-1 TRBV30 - CAWSIQDNEQFF TGTGCCTGGAGCATACAGGACAATGAGCAGTTCTTC
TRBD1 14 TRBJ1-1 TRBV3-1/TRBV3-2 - CASSPPGGTVEAFF TGTGCCAGCAGCCCTCCGGGGGGGACAGTTGAAGCTTTCTTT
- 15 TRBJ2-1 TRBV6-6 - CASSYSSEGYNEQFF TGTGCCAGCAGTTACTCGTCGGAGGGATACAATGAGCAGTTCTTC
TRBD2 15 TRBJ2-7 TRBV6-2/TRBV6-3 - CASTPITSGAVEQYF TGTGCCAGCACCCCAATAACTAGCGGGGCGGTCGAGCAGTACTTC
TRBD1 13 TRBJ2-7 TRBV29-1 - CSVSTGVSYEQYF TGCAGCGTTTCGACAGGGGTGTCTTACGAGCAGTACTTC
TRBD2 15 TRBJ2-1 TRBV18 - CASSLGTSGVGEQFF TGTGCCAGCTCACTGGGGACTAGCGGGGTTGGTGAGCAGTTCTTC
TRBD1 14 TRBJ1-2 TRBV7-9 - CASSAGTGGNGYTF TGTGCCAGCAGCGCTGGGACAGGGGGGAATGGCTACACCTTC
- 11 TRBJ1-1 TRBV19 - CASSLELVAFF TGTGCCAGTAGTTTGGAGTTGGTAGCTTTCTTT
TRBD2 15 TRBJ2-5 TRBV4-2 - CASSQERGGGETQYF TGTGCCAGCAGCCAAGAGCGGGGGGGCGGAGAGACCCAGTACTTC
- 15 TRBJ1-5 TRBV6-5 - CASSYSGSSNQPQHF TGTGCCAGCAGTTACTCTGGCAGTAGCAATCAGCCCCAGCATTTT
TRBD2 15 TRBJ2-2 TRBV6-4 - CASRISGGATGELFF TGTGCCAGCAGAATCAGCGGGGGAGCCACCGGGGAGCTGTTTTTT
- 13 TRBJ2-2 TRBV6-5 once CASNPTGFGELFF TGTGCCAGCAACCCAACAGGGTTCGGGGAGCTGTTTTTT
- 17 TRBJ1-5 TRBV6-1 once CASSGAETPYSNQPQHF TGTGCCAGCAGTGGGGCTGAGACACCTTATAGCAATCAGCCCCAGCATTTT
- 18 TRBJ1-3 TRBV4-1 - CASSQDRTDQYSGNTIYF TGCGCCAGCAGCCAAGATAGGACAGACCAATACTCTGGAAACACCATATATTTT
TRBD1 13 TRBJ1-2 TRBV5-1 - CASSVGTGNGYTF TGCGCCAGCAGCGTTGGGACAGGCAATGGCTACACCTTC
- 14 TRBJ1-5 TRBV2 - CASSAWSRNQPQHF TGTGCCAGCAGTGCTTGGAGTCGCAATCAGCCCCAGCATTTT
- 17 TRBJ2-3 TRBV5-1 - CASSLAGDLAIGDTQYF TGCGCCAGCAGCTTGGCCGGAGACCTCGCCATTGGGGATACGCAGTATTTT
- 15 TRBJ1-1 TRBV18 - CASSGGGAKDTEAFF TGTGCCAGCTCAGGAGGGGGGGCGAAGGACACTGAAGCTTTCTTT
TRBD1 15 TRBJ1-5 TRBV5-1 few CASSLAGGSNQPQHF TGCGCCAGCAGCTTGGCAGGGGGTAGCAATCAGCCCCAGCATTTT
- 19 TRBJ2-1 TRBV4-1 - CASSQAAARIRFTYNEQFF TGCGCCAGCAGCCAAGCCGCAGCGAGGATCCGATTCACCTACAATGAGCAGTTCTTC
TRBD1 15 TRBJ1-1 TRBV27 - CASSLSKGAVTEAFF TGTGCCAGCAGTTTATCGAAGGGGGCTGTCACTGAAGCTTTCTTT
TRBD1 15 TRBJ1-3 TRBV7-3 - CASSLTGVPGNTIYF TGTGCCAGCAGCTTGACAGGGGTGCCTGGAAACACCATATATTTT
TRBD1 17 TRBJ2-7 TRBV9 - CASSSPGTGVRSYEQYF TGTGCCAGCAGCAGTCCCGGGACAGGGGTCCGCTCCTACGAGCAGTACTTC
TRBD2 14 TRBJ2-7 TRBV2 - CASSLSGASYEQYF TGTGCCAGCAGCCTTAGCGGGGCCTCCTACGAGCAGTACTTC
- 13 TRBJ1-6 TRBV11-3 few CASSSPLAVPLHF TGTGCCAGCAGCTCGCCCTTAGCAGTACCCCTCCACTTT
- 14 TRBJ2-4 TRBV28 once CASSAGTPKNIQYF TGTGCCAGCAGTGCCGGGACACCTAAAAACATTCAGTACTTC
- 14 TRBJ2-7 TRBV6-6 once CASSYLGIRGEQYF TGTGCCAGCAGTTACTTGGGCATACGGGGCGAGCAGTACTTC
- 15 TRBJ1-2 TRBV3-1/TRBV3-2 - CASSQELRQGNGYTF TGTGCCAGCAGCCAAGAATTGAGGCAGGGCAATGGCTACACCTTC
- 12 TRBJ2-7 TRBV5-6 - CASSFMAHEQYF TGTGCCAGCAGCTTTATGGCACACGAGCAGTACTTC
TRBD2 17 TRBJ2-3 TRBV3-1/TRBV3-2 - CASSQGLAGGRADTQYF TGTGCCAGCAGCCAAGGGTTAGCGGGGGGCCGAGCAGATACGCAGTATTTT
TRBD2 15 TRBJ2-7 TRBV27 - CASSFFKRGTYEQYF TGTGCCAGCAGTTTCTTTAAGCGGGGAACCTACGAGCAGTACTTC
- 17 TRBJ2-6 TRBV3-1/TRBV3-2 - CASRMGGFVPGANVLTF TGTGCCAGCAGGATGGGCGGGTTTGTCCCTGGGGCCAACGTCCTGACTTTC
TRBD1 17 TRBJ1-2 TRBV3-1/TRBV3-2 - CASSQEGQGALSYGYTF TGTGCCAGCAGCCAAGAGGGACAGGGGGCTCTCAGCTATGGCTACACCTTC
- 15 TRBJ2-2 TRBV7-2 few CASNGARGGTGELFF TGTGCCAGCAATGGGGCGCGGGGTGGCACCGGGGAGCTGTTTTTT
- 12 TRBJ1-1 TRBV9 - CASSKGGPEAFF TGTGCCAGCAGCAAGGGGGGGCCCGAGGCTTTCTTT